The rows below give T cell receptor beta chains drawn from one sample of a study of blood T cells in healthy people across ages. MiXCR, run by TCRdb on the 5' RACE reads, gives a single entry per CDR3 protein. The table shows about 1.4 million distinct CDR3 sequences, with roughly 60% occurring only once. The specimen sequenced was blood. Every receptor here comes from a man aged 18 to 30 in good health. Both conserved end residues are part of each CDR3. D genes are given only for firm matches. A clone size is listed for some rows: how often the clone was seen (once, few, many), or a class if it is expanded.

D gene: .
V gene: TRBV24-1
J gene: TRBJ2-5
clone size: .
CDR3 protein: CATSGAGEGEETQYF
CDR3 DNA: TGTGCCACCAGTGGGGCAGGGGAGGGCGAAGAGACCCAGTACTTC

D gene: TRBD1
V gene: TRBV29-1
J gene: TRBJ1-1
clone size: .
CDR3 protein: CSVELGQGARVGTEAFF
CDR3 DNA: TGCAGCGTTGAATTGGGACAGGGGGCGCGAGTGGGGACTGAAGCTTTCTTT

D gene: .
V gene: TRBV27
J gene: TRBJ1-2
clone size: .
CDR3 protein: CASSFAFNYGYTF
CDR3 DNA: TGTGCCAGCAGTTTTGCATTTAACTATGGCTACACCTTC

D gene: .
V gene: TRBV6-5
J gene: TRBJ1-5
clone size: .
CDR3 protein: CACARGYNQPQHF
CDR3 DNA: TGTGCCTGCGCACGGGGCTACAATCAGCCCCAGCATTTT

D gene: .
V gene: TRBV20-1
J gene: TRBJ1-2
clone size: .
CDR3 protein: CSAPRPGIGRGYTF
CDR3 DNA: TGCAGTGCCCCCCGCCCAGGGATAGGACGTGGCTACACCTTC

D gene: TRBD2
V gene: TRBV10-2
J gene: TRBJ2-5
clone size: .
CDR3 protein: CASSPLGREETQYF
CDR3 DNA: TGCGCCAGCAGCCCCCTGGGGCGGGAGGAGACCCAGTACTTC

D gene: .
V gene: TRBV4-3
J gene: TRBJ1-1
clone size: .
CDR3 protein: CASSREDGGRTEAFF
CDR3 DNA: TGCGCCAGCAGCCGAGAGGACGGAGGACGAACTGAAGCTTTCTTT

D gene: .
V gene: TRBV12-3/TRBV12-4
J gene: TRBJ2-7
clone size: once
CDR3 protein: CASSVESGEEQYF
CDR3 DNA: TGTGCCAGCAGTGTAGAGTCCGGAGAAGAGCAGTACTTC

D gene: .
V gene: TRBV5-1
J gene: TRBJ2-1
clone size: .
CDR3 protein: CASSLVVRGPYNEQFF
CDR3 DNA: TGCGCCAGCAGCTTGGTAGTCAGGGGACCCTACAATGAGCAGTTCTTC

D gene: TRBD1
V gene: TRBV27
J gene: TRBJ1-2
clone size: .
CDR3 protein: CASSEDRGRYTF
CDR3 DNA: TGTGCCAGCAGCGAAGACAGGGGGCGCTACACCTTC

D gene: .
V gene: TRBV20-1
J gene: TRBJ2-5
clone size: .
CDR3 protein: CSASGGTHQETQYF
CDR3 DNA: TGCAGTGCTAGTGGGGGGACCCACCAAGAGACCCAGTACTTC

D gene: .
V gene: TRBV29-1
J gene: TRBJ2-7
clone size: .
CDR3 protein: CSVATRRSYEQYF
CDR3 DNA: TGCAGCGTCGCGACCCGTCGCTCCTACGAGCAGTACTTC

D gene: .
V gene: TRBV12-5
J gene: TRBJ2-7
clone size: few
CDR3 protein: CASGFGYYEQYF
CDR3 DNA: TGTGCTAGTGGTTTCGGTTACTACGAGCAGTACTTC

D gene: .
V gene: TRBV24-1
J gene: TRBJ2-7
clone size: once
CDR3 protein: CATSDLYRVFDEQYF
CDR3 DNA: TGTGCCACCAGTGATTTGTACAGGGTATTCGATGAGCAGTACTTC

D gene: .
V gene: TRBV5-6
J gene: TRBJ2-3
clone size: .
CDR3 protein: CATSFVGDTQYF
CDR3 DNA: TGTGCCACCAGCTTTGTGGGGGATACGCAGTATTTT

D gene: TRBD2
V gene: TRBV10-3
J gene: TRBJ2-3
clone size: few
CDR3 protein: CAIRTSGGTDTQYF
CDR3 DNA: TGTGCCATCAGGACTAGCGGGGGGACAGATACGCAGTATTTT

D gene: .
V gene: TRBV4-2
J gene: TRBJ2-3
clone size: few
CDR3 protein: CASSQEHGYTDTQYF
CDR3 DNA: TGTGCCAGCAGCCAAGAGCATGGATACACAGATACGCAGTATTTT

D gene: TRBD1
V gene: TRBV7-9
J gene: TRBJ1-1
clone size: .
CDR3 protein: CASSLGGGQGTTEAFF
CDR3 DNA: TGTGCCAGCAGCTTAGGGGGGGGACAGGGGACGACTGAAGCTTTCTTT

D gene: .
V gene: TRBV18
J gene: TRBJ2-7
clone size: few
CDR3 protein: CASSPKRTESSYEQYF
CDR3 DNA: TGTGCCAGCTCACCAAAGAGGACAGAGAGCTCCTACGAGCAGTACTTC

D gene: .
V gene: TRBV19
J gene: TRBJ1-1
clone size: .
CDR3 protein: CGTWTGRAFF
CDR3 DNA: TGTGGGACATGGACTGGCCGGGCTTTCTTT

D gene: TRBD2
V gene: TRBV2
J gene: TRBJ2-7
clone size: few
CDR3 protein: CASSEVRGGNEQYF
CDR3 DNA: TGTGCCAGCAGTGAAGTGCGGGGGGGCAATGAGCAGTACTTC

D gene: .
V gene: TRBV7-9
J gene: TRBJ2-7
clone size: .
CDR3 protein: CASSMTRGPFYEQYF
CDR3 DNA: TGTGCCAGCAGCATGACCAGGGGACCCTTCTACGAGCAGTACTTC

D gene: .
V gene: TRBV4-1
J gene: TRBJ1-5
clone size: .
CDR3 protein: CASSQDTSFQPQHF
CDR3 DNA: TGCGCCAGCAGCCAAGATACGTCTTTTCAGCCCCAGCATTTT

D gene: .
V gene: TRBV28
J gene: TRBJ2-7
clone size: .
CDR3 protein: CASSLRGSDGQYF
CDR3 DNA: TGTGCCAGCAGTTTACGGGGGAGCGACGGGCAGTACTTC

D gene: TRBD1
V gene: TRBV6-5
J gene: TRBJ2-7
clone size: .
CDR3 protein: CASSWDRHSYEQYF
CDR3 DNA: TGTGCCAGCAGTTGGGACAGGCACTCCTACGAGCAGTACTTC

D gene: .
V gene: TRBV29-1
J gene: TRBJ1-2
clone size: .
CDR3 protein: CSVVASYGYTF
CDR3 DNA: TGCAGCGTTGTGGCAAGCTATGGCTACACCTTC

D gene: .
V gene: TRBV20-1
J gene: TRBJ2-7
clone size: once
CDR3 protein: CSLNLGDEQYF
CDR3 DNA: TGCAGCCTGAATTTGGGGGATGAGCAGTACTTC

D gene: .
V gene: TRBV6-5
J gene: TRBJ1-1
clone size: .
CDR3 protein: CASSYLQGLGIEAFF
CDR3 DNA: TGTGCCAGCAGTTACCTTCAAGGTCTTGGGATTGAAGCTTTCTTT

D gene: .
V gene: TRBV3-1
J gene: TRBJ2-5
clone size: few
CDR3 protein: CASSPAIETQYF
CDR3 DNA: TGTGCCAGCAGTCCTGCGATTGAGACCCAGTACTTC

D gene: TRBD1
V gene: TRBV6-1
J gene: TRBJ2-3
clone size: few
CDR3 protein: CASRGTGGDTQYF
CDR3 DNA: TGTGCCAGCAGAGGGACAGGGGGAGATACGCAGTATTTT

D gene: .
V gene: TRBV20-1
J gene: TRBJ1-2
clone size: .
CDR3 protein: CSARPTGGQRVYGYTF
CDR3 DNA: TGCAGTGCTAGACCTACAGGAGGGCAAAGAGTCTATGGCTACACCTTC

D gene: TRBD2
V gene: TRBV12-3/TRBV12-4
J gene: TRBJ2-7
clone size: .
CDR3 protein: CASSFASGNYEQYF
CDR3 DNA: TGTGCCAGCAGTTTTGCTAGCGGGAACTACGAGCAGTACTTC

D gene: .
V gene: TRBV5-1
J gene: TRBJ2-1
clone size: .
CDR3 protein: CASSFPPSSGKQYNEQFF
CDR3 DNA: TGCGCCAGCAGCTTCCCCCCTTCCTCGGGAAAACAATACAATGAGCAGTTCTTC